The 23 T cell receptor beta chains given below trace back to one sample, sequenced in a study of OX40 agonist ivuxolimab in advanced cancers. Repertoires were generated with immunoSEQ multiplex PCR, while TCRdb's copy carries only in-frame clones and drops some. The sample yields tens of thousands of clones, roughly nine tenths seen once. Here the sequenced sample was CD4+ or CD8+ T cells sorted from blood, taken in a trial of the OX40 agonist ivuxolimab. These receptors came from an adult with an advanced solid tumor such as melanoma, head and neck, liver or kidney cancer.

The table lists this clone with a count of one. The V and J genes are TRBV7-6 and TRBJ2-7; 9 nucleotides align to TRBD2. This CDR3 comprises 15 residues. CDR1 is SGHVS and CDR2 is FNYEAQ in the germline V gene. V shed 0 bases, J shed 2 bases, and the junction held 2 bases outside the gene matches. This CDR3 is CASSLALAGAYEQYF. The CDR3 nucleotides are TGTGCCAGCAGCTTAGCACTAGCGGGCGCCTACGAGCAGTACTTC.

This chain uses TRBV9 with TRBJ2-2, with D perhaps TRBD2 (6 bases). The CDR3 has 15 amino acids. Per the germline V gene, CDR1 is SGDLS and CDR2 is YYNGEE. The V end lost 0 bases, the J end lost 3 bases, and 9 bases lay between the germline ends. The CDR3 spells CASSVAGDHTGELFF. CDR3 nucleotide sequence: TGTGCCAGCAGCGTAGCGGGGGACCACACCGGGGAGCTGTTTTTT. Complete variable domain (other parts from reference TRBV9 and TRBJ2-2): DSGVTQTPKHLITATGQRVTLRCSPRSGDLSVYWYQQSLDQGLQFLIQYYNGEERAKGNILERFSAQQFPDLHSELNLSSLELGDSALYFCASSVAGDHTGELFFGEGSRLTVL.

The chain links TRBV28 to TRBJ2-5; perhaps TRBD2 as D (6 bases). The V gene's germline CDR1 is MDHEN and CDR2 SYDVKM. The CDR3 is 14 amino acids. Trimming removed 2 bases at V and 3 bases at J, with 10 bases between. The CDR3: CASSLLDYKETQYF. The CDR3 DNA follows: TGTGCCAGCAGTTTACTGGACTACAAAGAGACCCAGTACTTC.

This sequence joins TRBV27 and TRBJ2-5, with D possibly matching TRBD2 (5 bases). The DNA end is more similar to TRBJ2-7, so the J call may be wrong. CDR3 size: 15 residues. CDR1 is MNHEY, CDR2 SMNVEV, per germline (reference sequence). The CDR3: CASSPGAGGRNEQYF. The CDR3 DNA follows: TGTGCCAGCAGTCCCGGCGCGGGCGGCAGGAACGAGCAGTACTTC.

J is TRBJ2-7 and V is TRBV4-1; 8 nucleotides line up with TRBD1. The J segment lost 5 bases and the V segment lost 5 bases, leaving 8 bases of the junction unmatched. The CDR3 contains 14 residues. The V gene's germline CDR1 is MGHRA and CDR2 YSYEKL. The CDR3 region is CASSARLTGDEQYF. The CDR3 nucleotides read TGCGCCAGCAGCGCCCGGTTGACAGGGGACGAGCAGTACTTC.

The rearrangement joins TRBV4-3 to TRBJ2-1, with TRBD2 as a possible D gene (5 bases). The CDR3 spans 14 residues. Germline assignment: CDR1 LGHNA and CDR2 YSLEER. Trimming took 2 bases from V and 12 from J, leaving 17 bases between them. As DNA, the CDR3 is TGCGCCAGCAGCCAACATTCTTACGCCGAGGGGCAGTTCTTC. Protein sequence: CASSQHSYAEGQFF.

The chain joins TRBV2 to TRBJ2-3; 14 bases are a match to TRBD2. The ends lost 6 bases at V and 3 bases at J; junction bases unmatched: 11. CDR1 is SNHLY, CDR2 FYNNEI, per germline. There are 18 residues in the CDR3. In DNA, the CDR3 is TGTGCCAGCAGGGCCTTGGGACTAGCGGGAGTTACGACAGATACGCAGTATTTT. This codes for CASRALGLAGVTTDTQYF. Full variable domain (rest looked up from reference TRBV2 and TRBJ2-3): EPEVTQTPSHQVTQMGQEVILRCVPISNHLYFYWYRQILGQKVEFLVSFYNNEISEKSEIFDDQFSVERPDGSNFTLKIRSTKLEDSAMYFCASRALGLAGVTTDTQYFGPGTRLTVL.

This rearrangement joins TRBV27 to TRBJ2-1; 9 positions match TRBD2. Per germline, CDR1 MNHEY and CDR2 SMNVEV (reference sequence). Germline trimming cut 6 bases from V and 5 bases from J; bases unmatched to any gene: 11. The CDR3 runs to 16 residues. CDR3 loop: CASRQASGGFNNEQFF. CDR3 sequence (DNA): TGTGCCAGCAGACAAGCCAGCGGGGGGTTCAACAATGAGCAGTTCTTC.

The chain recombines TRBV7-9 with TRBJ1-1, with 9 bases that match TRBD1. J lost 1 base, V lost 4 bases, and 4 bases had no gene match. This CDR3 has 15 residues. Germline V gives CDR1 SEHNR, CDR2 FQNEAQ (reference sequence). CDR3 protein: CASSSGQGGNTEAFF. CDR3 sequence (DNA): TGTGCCAGCAGCTCGGGACAGGGAGGGAACACTGAAGCTTTCTTT.

The CDR3 loop reads CASSLGTSGGTNTGELFF. The CDR3 coding sequence is TGTGCCAGCAGCTTAGGGACTAGCGGAGGCACGAACACCGGGGAGCTGTTTTTT. V and J are TRBV7-6 and TRBJ2-2; 10 bases are a match to TRBD2. This CDR3 comprises 18 residues. The V and J ends lost 1 base and 0 bases, in that order; junction bases with no gene match: 5. Germline assignment: CDR1 SGHVS and CDR2 FNYEAQ.

This chain uses TRBV6-5 with TRBJ1-4; weak D call: TRBD1 (5 bases). Between the trimmed V and J ends, which lost 1 base and 4 bases, there was a span of 10 bases. The length of the CDR3 is 15 residues. Germline loops: CDR1 MNHEY, CDR2 SVGAGI. The CDR3: CASSYLGTYNEKLFF. The DNA of the CDR3 is TGTGCCAGCAGTTACTTGGGGACTTATAATGAAAAACTGTTTTTT.

This clone was seen just once. The chain recombines TRBV6-6 with TRBJ1-1, with D possibly being TRBD1 (5 bases). V was clipped by 0 bases and J by 0 bases, with 8 bases between them. The CDR3 has 15 amino acids. Looked up from germline, CDR1 is MNHNY and CDR2 is SVGAGI (reference sequence). This CDR3 is CASSYSGDLNTEAFF. CDR3 sequence (DNA): TGTGCCAGCAGTTACTCGGGGGACTTGAACACTGAAGCTTTCTTT.

The chain combines TRBV27 with TRBJ1-2; TRBD1 matches at 7 bases. The CDR3 spans 14 residues. CDR1 and CDR2 from the germline V gene are MNHEY and SMNVEV (reference sequence). The ends lost 5 bases at V and 4 bases at J; junction bases unmatched: 7. This CDR3 reads CASSPAGQTYGYTF. Written as DNA, the CDR3 is TGTGCCAGCAGTCCGGCGGGACAGACCTATGGCTACACCTTC.

The chain employs TRBV5-6 and TRBJ1-1; D uncertain. The CDR3 loop spans 18 amino acids. V lost 4 bases to trimming and J lost 1 base, with 23 bases between them. Germline CDR1 and CDR2: SGHDT and YYEEEE. Written as DNA, the CDR3 is TGTGCCAGCAGCCCGACACCGGGAGGGAGGGTCTGGAACACTGAAGCTTTCTTT. Translation: CASSPTPGGRVWNTEAFF.

This clone was found once. V is TRBV5-1 and J is TRBJ1-2; TRBD1 might be the D (5 bases). The germline V gene encodes CDR1 SGHRS and CDR2 YFSETQ. The CDR3 consists of 13 residues. Trimming pared 3 bases from V and 6 bases from J, leaving 12 bases between. In nucleotides, the CDR3 is TGCGCCAGCAGCTGGGGGGGAACGGATGGCTACACCTTC. Residues: CASSWGGTDGYTF.

The chain recombines TRBV7-3 with TRBJ2-1; tentatively, D is TRBD2 (6 bases). V lost 4 bases and J 7 bases, leaving 8 bases between the germline ends. Germline loops: CDR1 SGHTA, CDR2 FQGTGA. The CDR3 is 12 residues long. The CDR3 loop is CASSSSGNEQFF. The DNA for the CDR3 is TGTGCCAGCAGCTCGAGCGGGAATGAGCAGTTCTTC. The full variable domain, with the rest looked up from reference TRBV7-3 and TRBJ2-1, is GAGVSQTPSNKVTEKGKYVELRCDPISGHTALYWYRQSLGQGPEFLIYFQGTGAADDSGLPNDRFFAVRPEGSVSTLKIQRTERGDSAVYLCASSSSGNEQFFGPGTRLTVL.

V usage is TRBV4-1 and J usage is TRBJ2-2, with D unclear. The CDR3 has 14 residues. Trimming pared 1 base from V and 0 bases from J, leaving 3 bases between. The germline CDR1 and CDR2 sequences are MGHRA and YSYEKL. The CDR3 protein is CASSQAPNTGELFF. For the CDR3, the DNA is TGCGCCAGCAGCCAAGCTCCGAACACCGGGGAGCTGTTTTTT.

The chain employs TRBV5-1 and TRBJ1-1, with 7 bases matching TRBD1. Germline V gene lookup returns CDR1 SGHRS and CDR2 YFSETQ. Trimming removed 6 bases from V and 1 base from J; junction bases left unmatched: 3. This CDR3 region has 13 residues. CDR3 DNA sequence: TGCGCCAGCACCGGGACAGAGAACACTGAAGCTTTCTTT. Amino acids: CASTGTENTEAFF.

As concerns this clone: A much more abundant neighbour one base away suggests this may be a read error. Other DNA sequences in the sample encode the same CDR3. This chain links TRBV6-4 with TRBJ2-2; 7 bases line up with TRBD2. The germline V gene encodes CDR1 MRHNA and CDR2 SNTAGT. The CDR3 totals 15 residues. Trimming at V came to 4 bases and at J to 3 bases, leaving 5 bases not matched to a gene. The CDR3 is CASSAGLADTGELFF. CDR3 in DNA: TGTGCCAGCAGTGCCGGGCTAGCGGACACCGGGGAGCTGTTTTTT.

The rearrangement joins TRBV7-9 to TRBJ2-2; TRBD1 matches 8 bases. Germline V gene lookup returns CDR1 SEHNR and CDR2 FQNEAQ (reference sequence). Trimming at V came to 5 bases and at J to 6 bases, leaving 8 bases not matched to a gene. The CDR3 contains 15 residues. The chain's CDR3 is CASSPQGAVPGELFF. CDR3 coding DNA: TGTGCCAGCAGCCCTCAGGGGGCAGTACCCGGGGAGCTGTTTTTT.

The V gene is TRBV7-9, the J gene TRBJ2-7; 10 positions agree with TRBD2. The V gene's germline CDR1 is SEHNR and CDR2 FQNEAQ (reference sequence). The CDR3 runs 14 residues. V shed 7 bases, J shed 1 base, and the junction held 4 bases outside the gene matches. CDR3 loop: CASTGLAASYEQYF. CDR3 nucleotides: TGTGCCAGCACCGGACTAGCGGCTTCCTACGAGCAGTACTTC.

The chain combines TRBV5-1 with TRBJ2-7; D might be TRBD2 (7 bases). CDR1 SGHRS and CDR2 YFSETQ come from the germline V gene. This CDR3 region has 13 residues. Trimming cost V 2 bases and J 6 bases, with 12 bases left between them. The CDR3 region has the DNA TGCGCCAGCAGCTTCGTGGCGGGGGCCGAGCAGTACTTC. It yields the protein CASSFVAGAEQYF.

The chain couples TRBV7-2 to TRBJ2-7; D assignment may be TRBD1 or TRBD2 (5 bases each). The CDR3 has 13 residues. The V end lost 1 base, the J end lost 2 bases, and 6 bases lay between the germline ends. Germline CDR1 and CDR2: SGHTA and FQGNSA. The CDR3 nucleotides are TGTGCCAGCAGCTTAGGGGGGACCTACGAGCAGTACTTC. Translated, it gives CASSLGGTYEQYF.